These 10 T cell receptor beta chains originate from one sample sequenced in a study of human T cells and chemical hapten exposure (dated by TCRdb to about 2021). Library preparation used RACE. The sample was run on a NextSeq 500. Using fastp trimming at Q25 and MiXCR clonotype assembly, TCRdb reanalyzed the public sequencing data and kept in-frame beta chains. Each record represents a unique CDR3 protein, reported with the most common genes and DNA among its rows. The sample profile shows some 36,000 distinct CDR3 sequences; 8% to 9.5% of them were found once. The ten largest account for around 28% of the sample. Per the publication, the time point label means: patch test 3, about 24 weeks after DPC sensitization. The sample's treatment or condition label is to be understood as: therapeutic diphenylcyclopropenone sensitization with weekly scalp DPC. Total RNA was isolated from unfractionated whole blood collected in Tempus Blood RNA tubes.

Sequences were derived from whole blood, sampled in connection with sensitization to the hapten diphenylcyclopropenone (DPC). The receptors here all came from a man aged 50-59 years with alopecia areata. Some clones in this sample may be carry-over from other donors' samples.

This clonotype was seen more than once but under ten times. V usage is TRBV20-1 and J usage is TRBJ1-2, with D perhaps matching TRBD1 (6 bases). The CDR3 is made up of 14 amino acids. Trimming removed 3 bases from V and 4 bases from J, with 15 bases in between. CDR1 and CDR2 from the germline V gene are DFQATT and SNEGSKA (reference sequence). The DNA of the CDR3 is TGCAGTGCTAGCCTAGGGGGGTCGGCCTATGGCTACACCTTC. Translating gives CSASLGGSAYGYTF.

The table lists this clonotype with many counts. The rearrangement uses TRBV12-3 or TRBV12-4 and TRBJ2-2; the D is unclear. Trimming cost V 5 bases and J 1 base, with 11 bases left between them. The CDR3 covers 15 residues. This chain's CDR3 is CASSILKGNTGELFF. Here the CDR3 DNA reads TGTGCCAGCAGTATCCTGAAAGGGAACACCGGGGAGCTGTTTTTT.

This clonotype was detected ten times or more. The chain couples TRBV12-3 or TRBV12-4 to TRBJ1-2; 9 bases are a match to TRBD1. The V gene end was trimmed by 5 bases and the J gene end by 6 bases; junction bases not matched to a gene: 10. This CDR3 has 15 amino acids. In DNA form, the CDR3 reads TGTGCCAGCAGTCCTACCACAGGGGGCGGAAATGGCTACACCTTC. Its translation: CASSPTTGGGNGYTF.

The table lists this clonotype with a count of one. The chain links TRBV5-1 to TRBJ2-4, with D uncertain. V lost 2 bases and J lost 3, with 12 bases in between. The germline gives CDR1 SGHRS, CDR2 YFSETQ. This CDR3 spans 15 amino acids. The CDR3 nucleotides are TGCGCCAGCAGCTTTGTAGGACCAGACAAAAACATTCAGTACTTC. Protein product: CASSFVGPDKNIQYF. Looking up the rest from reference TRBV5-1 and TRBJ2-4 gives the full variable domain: KAGVTQTPRYLIKTRGQQVTLSCSPISGHRSVSWYQQTPGQGLQFLFEYFSETQRNKGNFPGRFSGRQFSNSRSEMNVSTLELGDSALYLCASSFVGPDKNIQYFGAGTRLSVL.

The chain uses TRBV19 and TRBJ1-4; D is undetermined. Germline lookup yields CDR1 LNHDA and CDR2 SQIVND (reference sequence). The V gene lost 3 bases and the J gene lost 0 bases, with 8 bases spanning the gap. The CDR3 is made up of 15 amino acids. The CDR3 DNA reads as TGTGCCAGTAGTATTCTCGCAGCAACTAATGAAAAACTGTTTTTT. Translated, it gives CASSILAATNEKLFF.

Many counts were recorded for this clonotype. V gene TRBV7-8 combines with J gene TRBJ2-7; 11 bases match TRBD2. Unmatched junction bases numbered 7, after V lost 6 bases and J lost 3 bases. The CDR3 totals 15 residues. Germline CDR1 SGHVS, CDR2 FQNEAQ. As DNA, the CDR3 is TGTGCCAGCAGGGAACTAGCGGGAGTAGTCTACGAGCAGTACTTC. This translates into CASRELAGVVYEQYF. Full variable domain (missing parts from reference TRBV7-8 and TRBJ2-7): GAGVSQSPRYKVAKRGQDVALRCDPISGHVSLFWYQQALGQGPEFLTYFQNEAQLDKSGLPSDRFFAERPEGSVSTLKIQRTQQEDSAVYLCASRELAGVVYEQYFGPGTRLTVT.

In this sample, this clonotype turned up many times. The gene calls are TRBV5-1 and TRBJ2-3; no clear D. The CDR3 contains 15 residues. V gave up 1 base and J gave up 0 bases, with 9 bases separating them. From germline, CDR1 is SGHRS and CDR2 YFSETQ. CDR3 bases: TGCGCCAGCAGCTTGTTACAGACTAGCACAGATACGCAGTATTTT. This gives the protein CASSLLQTSTDTQYF.

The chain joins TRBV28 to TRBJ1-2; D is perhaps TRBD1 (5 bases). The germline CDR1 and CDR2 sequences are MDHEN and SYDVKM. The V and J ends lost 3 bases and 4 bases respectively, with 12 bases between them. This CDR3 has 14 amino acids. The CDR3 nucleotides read TGTGCCAGCAGTTTGGGACCAAATCTCTATGGCTACACCTTC. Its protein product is CASSLGPNLYGYTF.

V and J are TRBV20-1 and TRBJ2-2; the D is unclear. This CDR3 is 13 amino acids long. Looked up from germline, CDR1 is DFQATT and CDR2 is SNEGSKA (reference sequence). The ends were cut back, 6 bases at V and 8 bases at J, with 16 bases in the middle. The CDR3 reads CSATPSGGGELFF. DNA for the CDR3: TGCAGTGCCACACCATCAGGTGGGGGGGAGCTGTTTTTT.

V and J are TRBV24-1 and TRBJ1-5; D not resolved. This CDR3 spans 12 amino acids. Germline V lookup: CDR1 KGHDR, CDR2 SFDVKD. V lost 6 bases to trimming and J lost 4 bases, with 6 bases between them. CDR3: CATSRPNQPQHF. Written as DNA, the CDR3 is TGTGCCACCAGTAGGCCGAATCAGCCCCAGCATTTT.